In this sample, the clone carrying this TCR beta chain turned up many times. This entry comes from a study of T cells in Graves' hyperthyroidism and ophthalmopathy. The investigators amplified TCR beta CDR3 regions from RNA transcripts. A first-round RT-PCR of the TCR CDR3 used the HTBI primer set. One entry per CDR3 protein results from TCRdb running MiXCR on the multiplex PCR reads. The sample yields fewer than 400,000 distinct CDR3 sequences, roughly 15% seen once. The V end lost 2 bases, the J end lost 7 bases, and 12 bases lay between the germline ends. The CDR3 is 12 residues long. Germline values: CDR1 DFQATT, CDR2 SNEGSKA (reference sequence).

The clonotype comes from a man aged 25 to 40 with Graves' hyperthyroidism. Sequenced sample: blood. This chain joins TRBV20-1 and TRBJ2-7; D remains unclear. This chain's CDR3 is CSARRAMWEQYF. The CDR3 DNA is TGCAGTGCTAGAAGGGCCATGTGGGAGCAGTACTTC.